The T cell receptor (beta chain) described here comes from a study of beta chain features in type 1 diabetes. Broader study findings: Fewer insertions but more deletions were seen at VDJ junctions in type 1 diabetes patients.

cDNA synthesis used the whole RNA isolate, giving expressed TCRB sequences. Repertoires were generated with immunoSEQ multiplex PCR, while TCRdb's copy carries only in-frame clones and drops some. The sample has 150,000 or so clones, about a tenth seen once. Sorted populations all exceeded 95% purity. The ends lost 0 bases at V and 6 bases at J; junction bases unmatched: 5. CDR1 and CDR2 (germline): SGHRS, YFSETQ. The CDR3 has 14 residues. This clone was found a few times. Its antigen is as yet unknown. What was sequenced was central memory CD4+ T cells from blood. This clonotype was sampled from a woman in her thirties or forties in good health. The J gene is TRBJ2-7, the V gene TRBV5-1, with 8 bases lining up with TRBD1. The CDR3 region is CASSLETGVREQYF. In DNA, the CDR3 is TGCGCCAGCAGCTTGGAGACAGGGGTGCGCGAGCAGTACTTC.